This T cell receptor (beta chain) was captured by sequencing in a study of shared clonotypes between healthy human individuals. Germline assignment: CDR1 MNHEY and CDR2 SMNVEV (reference sequence). J lost 5 bases, V lost 5 bases, and 10 bases had no gene match. CDR3 size: 15 residues. For every subset, genomic DNA was evenly distributed across several immunoSEQ plates. TCRdb's table, derived via immunoSEQ multiplex PCR, lists solely in-frame clones and lacks some. This table holds under 850,000 clones, approximately 92% found once. Only CD45RO-negative cells positively selected for CCR7 counted as naive CD8 cells, so terminally differentiated effector memory CD45RA+ cells were excluded. Donation came from healthy HIV-negative adults that had no recent acute infections or vaccinations.

This TCR derives from a man aged 30 to 39 in good health. Sequences were obtained from naive CD8+ T cells sorted from blood. This sequence joins TRBV27 and TRBJ2-5; 8 positions agree with TRBD1. CDR3: CASSRRDRKGETQYF. The CDR3 nucleotides read TGTGCCAGCAGTCGACGGGACAGGAAAGGGGAGACCCAGTACTTC.